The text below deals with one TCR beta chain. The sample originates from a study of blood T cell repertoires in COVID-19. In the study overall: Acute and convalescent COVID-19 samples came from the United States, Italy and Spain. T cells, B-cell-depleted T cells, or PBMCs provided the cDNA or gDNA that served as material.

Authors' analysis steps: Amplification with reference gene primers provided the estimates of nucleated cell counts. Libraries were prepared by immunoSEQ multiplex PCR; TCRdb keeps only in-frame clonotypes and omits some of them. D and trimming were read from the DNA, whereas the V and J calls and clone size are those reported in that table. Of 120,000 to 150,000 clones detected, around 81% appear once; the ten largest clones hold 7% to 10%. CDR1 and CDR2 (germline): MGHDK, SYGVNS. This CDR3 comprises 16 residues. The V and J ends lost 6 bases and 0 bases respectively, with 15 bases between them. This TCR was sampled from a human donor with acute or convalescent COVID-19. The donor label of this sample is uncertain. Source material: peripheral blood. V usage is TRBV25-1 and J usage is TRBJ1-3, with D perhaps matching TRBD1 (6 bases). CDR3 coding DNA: TGTGCCAGCAGCAAACTGGACAGTGACTCTGGAAACACCATATATTTT. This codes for CASSKLDSDSGNTIYF.